This TCR beta chain came from a study of blood T cell repertoires in COVID-19. The overall study: Donors in the United States, Italy and Spain gave samples during acute or convalescent COVID-19. T cells, B-cell-depleted T cells, or PBMCs provided the cDNA or gDNA that served as material.

The CDR3 consists of 15 residues. V was trimmed by 3 bases and J by 2 bases, leaving 10 bases between them. Germline CDR1 and CDR2: KGHSH and LQKENI. Authors' analysis steps: Reference gene primers were amplified, and this amplification served to estimate nucleated cell counts. Libraries were prepared by immunoSEQ multiplex PCR; TCRdb keeps only in-frame clonotypes and omits some of them. V, J and clone size were drawn from that table, and D and trimming were deduced from the DNA. This sample has 200,000 to 250,000 clones; roughly 80% occur once, and the top ten carry 15% to 20%. The V and J genes are TRBV18 and TRBJ2-2; D is possibly TRBD1 (5 bases). The specimen was peripheral blood. This receptor was identified in a woman older than 75 with active or convalescent COVID-19. CDR3 region: CASSPTVYNTGELFF. As DNA, the CDR3 is TGTGCCAGCTCACCGACAGTTTATAACACCGGGGAGCTGTTTTTT.